These 19 T cell receptor beta chains came from one sample sequenced in a study of low-dose radiotherapy and immunotherapy resistance in tumors. Time point of the sample: after trial treatment. Treatment of the sample: LDRT plus nivolumab, ipilimumab, low-dose cyclophosphamide and aspirin (RACIN trial). cDNA synthesis used a TRAV/TRBV-specific primer set for both chains. TCR amplification involved about 21 PCR cycles with a constant-region primer and V-primer adapter. TCRdb independently ran MiXCR on the reads; one entry per CDR3 protein. The sample includes tens of thousands of distinct CDR3 sequences, about 25% of them seen just once. This material consisted of PBMCs, taken after low-dose radiotherapy plus immunotherapy. These receptors were collected from a male donor with prostate cancer.

This clonotype has ten or more counts. The V gene is TRBV13, the J gene TRBJ2-7; D unresolved. The CDR3 has 13 amino acids. V was shortened by 6 bases and J by 7 bases, with 16 bases between the two germline ends. Germline loops: CDR1 PRHDT, CDR2 FYEKMQ (reference sequence). The CDR3 coding sequence is TGTGCCAGCAGTGTGGGCAGCTGGTCTGAGCAGTACTTC. Its translation: CASSVGSWSEQYF.

This clonotype was recorded many times. The chain employs TRBV6-2 or TRBV6-3 and TRBJ2-1; 12 bases are a match to TRBD2. The CDR3 loop spans 19 amino acids. The J segment lost 0 bases and the V segment lost 0 bases, leaving 6 bases of the junction unmatched. In germline, CDR1 is MNHEY, CDR2 SVGEGT. CDR3 coding DNA: TGTGCCAGCAGTTACTCGAAACTAGCGGGAGGTAGCTCCTACAATGAGCAGTTCTTC. Translating it yields CASSYSKLAGGSSYNEQFF.

The rearrangement uses TRBV4-1 and TRBJ1-5; D possibly corresponds to TRBD1 (6 bases). This CDR3 is 16 amino acids long. Germline V lookup: CDR1 MGHRA, CDR2 YSYEKL. Trimming stripped 0 bases from V and 2 bases from J, with 11 bases between. The CDR3 sequence: CASSQEGQGRNQPQHF. CDR3 sequence (DNA): TGCGCCAGCAGCCAAGAAGGCCAGGGGCGCAATCAGCCCCAGCATTTT.

This clonotype has a count of ten or more. The V call is TRBV24-1, the J call TRBJ1-1, with TRBD1 identical over 8 bases. The V segment lost 9 bases and the J segment 6 bases; nucleotides outside the gene matches: 5. CDR1 and CDR2 from the germline V gene are KGHDR and SFDVKD. The CDR3 is made up of 12 amino acids. CDR3 loop: CATGQGPSEAFF. Here the CDR3 DNA reads TGTGCCACCGGACAGGGACCCTCTGAAGCTTTCTTT.

There are a few counts of this clonotype. A read error is likely here: a far larger clone is one base away. V is TRBV14 and J is TRBJ2-1; a weak D match, TRBD2 (6 bases). The CDR3 sequence is 15 residues long. Between the trimmed V and J ends, which lost 0 bases and 10 bases, there was a span of 16 bases. From germline, CDR1 is SGHDN and CDR2 FVKESK. The CDR3 bases are TGTGCCAGCAGCCAAGATGCTGCGGGAAGCTACGAGCAGTTCTTC. It encodes CASSQDAAGSYEQFF.

Worth noting for this clonotype: This is likely an artifact of a read error, given a far larger clone one base away. The chain joins TRBV7-9 to TRBJ2-1, with 7 bases aligning to TRBD1. Germline CDR1 reads SEHNR; CDR2 reads FQNEAQ (reference sequence). V gave up 5 bases and J gave up 10 bases; unmatched junction bases: 8. CDR3 size: 13 residues. DNA for the CDR3: TGTGCCAGCAGCCCGAATTTAGGGGGCGAGCAGTTCTTC. This encodes CASSPNLGGEQFF.

This chain connects TRBV20-1 to TRBJ2-5, with D perhaps matching TRBD2 (7 bases). CDR3 length: 13 residues. With 1 base removed from V and 5 bases from J, the gap between germline ends came to 11 bases. From germline, CDR1 is DFQATT and CDR2 SNEGSKA (reference sequence). The CDR3 loop is CSARGGGEETQYF. The CDR3 nucleotides are TGCAGTGCTAGAGGAGGGGGGGAGGAGACCCAGTACTTC.

Many counts were recorded for this clonotype. The chain couples TRBV18 to TRBJ2-5; TRBD1 might be the D (6 bases). CDR1 is KGHSH, CDR2 LQKENI, per germline. This CDR3 comprises 16 residues. Deletions cut 3 bases from V and 1 base from J, with 15 bases between. The CDR3 spells CASSPLFQQGQETQYF. CDR3 nucleotides: TGTGCCAGCTCACCCCTATTTCAACAGGGCCAAGAGACCCAGTACTTC. The variable domain in full, with the rest retrieved from reference TRBV18 and TRBJ2-5, is NAGVMQNPRHLVRRRGQEARLRCSPMKGHSHVYWYRQLPEEGLKFMVYLQKENIIDESGMPKERFSAEFPKEGPSILRIQQVVRGDSAAYFCASSPLFQQGQETQYFGPGTRLLVL.

This clonotype was detected many times. CDR3 residues: CASSQEQGFAYNEQFF. The DNA for the CDR3 is TGTGCCAGCAGCCAAGAGCAGGGTTTTGCCTACAATGAGCAGTTCTTC. The V and J genes are TRBV14 and TRBJ2-1; D perhaps matches TRBD1 (5 bases). V was clipped by 0 bases and J by 2 bases, with 11 bases between them. The CDR3 covers 16 residues. CDR1 SGHDN and CDR2 FVKESK come from the germline V gene.

V is TRBV6-8 and J is TRBJ2-2; D is ambiguous. V was clipped by 5 bases and J by 5 bases, with 9 bases between them. In germline, CDR1 is MNHGY, CDR2 SAAAGT. The CDR3 consists of 13 residues. The CDR3 DNA reads TGTGCCAGCAGTGAAAGTGGGACCGGGGAGCTGTTTTTT. Its translation is CASSESGTGELFF.

The CDR3 DNA follows: TGCAGCGTGGCCGGGACTAGCGGGAGGGGAAACAATGAGCAGTTCTTC. It specifies CSVAGTSGRGNNEQFF. The chain employs TRBV29-1 and TRBJ2-1, with 16 bases aligning to TRBD2. Germline V gene data show CDR1 as SQVTM and CDR2 as ANQGSEA. V lost 6 bases to trimming and J lost 5 bases; unmatched junction nucleotides: 7. This CDR3 is built from 16 residues.

This clonotype was counted many times. The CDR3 region is CASSHPGEGWEKLFF. Here the CDR3 DNA reads TGCGCCAGCAGTCACCCCGGAGAGGGTTGGGAAAAACTGTTTTTT. V usage is TRBV23-1 and J usage is TRBJ1-4, with no clear D. TRBV23-1 is an ORF, with its function uncertain. The ends were cut back, 3 bases at V and 8 bases at J, with 16 bases in the middle. The CDR3 loop spans 15 amino acids.

With regard to this clonotype: It is likely a read error: a sequence one base away is far more abundant. V usage is TRBV7-9 and J usage is TRBJ2-7, with D perhaps assigned TRBD1 or TRBD2 (6 bases each). CDR1 SEHNR and CDR2 FQNEAQ come from the germline V gene (reference sequence). CDR3 length equals 19 residues. V was clipped by 1 base and J by 7 bases, with 29 bases between them. This chain's CDR3 is CASSLGAGVGLFSYNEQYF. CDR3 in DNA: TGTGCCAGCAGCTTAGGGGCAGGGGTAGGACTATTCTCCTACAATGAGCAGTACTTC.

This clonotype occurred many times. The rearrangement links TRBV27 to TRBJ2-7, with D tentatively TRBD1 (6 bases). Per germline, CDR1 MNHEY and CDR2 SMNVEV (reference sequence). The CDR3 loop spans 14 amino acids. Trimming removed 5 bases at V and 3 bases at J, with 14 bases between. CDR3 DNA: TGTGCCAGCAGTCCAGGGGACCTCCTCTACGAGCAGTACTTC. This translates into CASSPGDLLYEQYF.

This clonotype has at least ten counts. The chain is built from TRBV2 and TRBJ2-1, with TRBD2 identical over 11 bases. V lost 5 bases and J lost 5; bases outside the gene matches: 2. The CDR3 covers 14 residues. The germline CDR1 and CDR2 sequences are SNHLY and FYNNEI. The CDR3 sequence: CASSYSGGDNEQFF. In nucleotides, the CDR3 is TGTGCCAGCAGTTATAGCGGGGGGGACAATGAGCAGTTCTTC.

This clonotype has at least ten counts. The chain combines TRBV7-9 with TRBJ1-2; D call uncertain. V lost 5 bases to trimming and J lost 8 bases, with 12 bases between them. This CDR3 is built from 12 residues. CDR1 is SEHNR and CDR2 is FQNEAQ in the germline V gene (reference sequence). The CDR3 spells CASSPHLGGYTF. Written as DNA, the CDR3 is TGTGCCAGCAGCCCACACCTAGGAGGCTACACCTTC.

Ten or more counts support this clonotype. The chain employs TRBV30 and TRBJ1-1, with D unresolved. Trimming cost V 3 bases and J 3 bases, with 5 bases left between them. CDR1 GTSNPN and CDR2 SVGIG come from the germline V gene (reference sequence). The CDR3 covers 11 residues. The CDR3 coding sequence is TGTGCCTGGAGGGCGGACACTGAAGCTTTCTTT. Protein: CAWRADTEAFF.

This clonotype was recorded many times. This chain joins TRBV5-1 and TRBJ2-1, with 12 bases identical to TRBD2. Germline trimming cut 4 bases from V and 6 bases from J; bases unmatched to any gene: 5. This CDR3 contains 15 residues. Per germline, CDR1 SGHRS and CDR2 YFSETQ. CDR3 protein: CASSPGLAGTNEQFF. The DNA for the CDR3 is TGCGCCAGCAGCCCAGGACTAGCGGGAACCAATGAGCAGTTCTTC. Together with reference TRBV5-1 and TRBJ2-1, the CDR3 gives the full variable domain: KAGVTQTPRYLIKTRGQQVTLSCSPISGHRSVSWYQQTPGQGLQFLFEYFSETQRNKGNFPGRFSGRQFSNSRSEMNVSTLELGDSALYLCASSPGLAGTNEQFFGPGTRLTVL.

Many counts were recorded for this clonotype. This chain links TRBV20-1 with TRBJ1-2; a possible D gene is TRBD1 (6 bases). The CDR3 extends over 12 amino acids. With 0 bases removed from V and 8 bases from J, the gap between germline ends came to 10 bases. CDR1 is DFQATT, CDR2 SNEGSKA, per germline (reference sequence). CDR3 region: CSAREGARGYTF. The DNA for the CDR3 is TGCAGTGCTAGAGAGGGGGCGAGGGGCTACACCTTC.